This T cell receptor (beta chain) was captured by sequencing in a study of T cell changes during pregnancy in multiple sclerosis. TCRdb's copy holds only in-frame clones and misses some; the assay was immunoSEQ multiplex PCR. The sample consists of 50,000 to 65,000 clones, roughly 90% of them appearing once. Germline loops: CDR1 SGHTA, CDR2 FQGNSA. The CDR3 covers 16 residues. Trimming shortened V by 6 bases and J by 5 bases, and 20 bases separated the two germline ends. The genes are TRBV7-2 and TRBJ2-1, with a possible D match to TRBD2 (5 bases). The sample here was peripheral blood, taken in the second trimester of pregnancy. The receptor was derived from a female donor with multiple sclerosis, enrolled in a pregnancy study. CDR3 residues: CASRPRVEDANNEQFF. DNA for the CDR3: TGTGCCAGCAGACCGAGGGTCGAGGACGCAAACAATGAGCAGTTCTTC. The whole variable domain, filled in from reference TRBV7-2 and TRBJ2-1, reads GAGVSQSPSNKVTEKGKDVELRCDPISGHTALYWYRQSLGQGLEFLIYFQGNSAPDKSGLPSDRFSAERTGGSVSTLTIQRTQQEDSAVYLCASRPRVEDANNEQFFGPGTRLTVL.